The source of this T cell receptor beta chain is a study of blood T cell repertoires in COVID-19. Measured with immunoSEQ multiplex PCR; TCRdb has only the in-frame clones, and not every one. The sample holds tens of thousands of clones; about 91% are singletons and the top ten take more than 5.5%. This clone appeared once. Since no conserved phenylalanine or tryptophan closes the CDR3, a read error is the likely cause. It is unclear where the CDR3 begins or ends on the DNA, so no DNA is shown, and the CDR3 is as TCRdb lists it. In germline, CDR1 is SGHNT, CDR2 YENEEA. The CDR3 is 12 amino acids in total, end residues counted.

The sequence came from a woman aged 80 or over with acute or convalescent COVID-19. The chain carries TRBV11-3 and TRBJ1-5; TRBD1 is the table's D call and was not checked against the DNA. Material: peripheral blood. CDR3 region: CASSLVRQQGVI.